Presented here are 11 T cell receptor beta chains from one specimen sequenced in a study of monozygotic twins with cystic fibrosis. TCRdb's table, derived via immunoSEQ multiplex PCR, lists solely in-frame clones and lacks some. The table shows about 9,600 clones, with 98% occurring only once. Sequencing was performed on blood. Receptors were obtained from a girl aged 2-15 years with cystic fibrosis.

The chain has TRBV7-9 and TRBJ2-7; D may be TRBD2 (5 bases). Trimming took off 5 bases at V and 3 bases at J, with 20 bases between the two ends. From germline, CDR1 is SEHNR and CDR2 FQNEAQ (reference sequence). The CDR3 extends over 16 amino acids. The DNA for the CDR3 is TGTGCCAGCAGCCCACTAGGCGGCCAGCATCTCTACGAGCAGTACTTC. Residues: CASSPLGGQHLYEQYF. Looking up the rest from reference TRBV7-9 and TRBJ2-7 gives the full variable domain: DTGVSQNPRHKITKRGQNVTFRCDPISEHNRLYWYRQTLGQGPEFLTYFQNEAQLEKSRLLSDRFSAERPKGSFSTLEIQRTEQGDSAMYLCASSPLGGQHLYEQYFGPGTRLTVT.

The chain recombines TRBV25-1 with TRBJ1-4; 7 nucleotides line up with TRBD1. The CDR3 loop spans 13 amino acids. J lost 7 bases, V lost 3 bases, and 2 bases had no gene match. Germline loops: CDR1 MGHDK, CDR2 SYGVNS. Written as DNA, the CDR3 is TGTGCCAGCAGTGAGACAGGGATTGAAAAACTGTTTTTT. Its translation is CASSETGIEKLFF.

The chain has TRBV18 and TRBJ1-2; no definite D call. Germline loops: CDR1 KGHSH, CDR2 LQKENI. CDR3 length equals 13 residues. V was clipped by 3 bases and J by 8 bases, with 13 bases between them. Here the CDR3 DNA reads TGTGCCAGCTCACCTTTAGAAATGGAGGGCTACACCTTC. It is translated as CASSPLEMEGYTF.

This chain joins TRBV27 and TRBJ2-3, with TRBD2 identical over 7 bases. With 3 bases clipped from V and 0 bases from J, the junction kept 3 bases outside the gene matches. The germline V gene has CDR1 MNHEY and CDR2 SMNVEV (reference sequence). The CDR3 length is 15 residues. The CDR3 is CASSLLAASTDTQYF. The CDR3 region has the DNA TGTGCCAGCAGTTTGCTAGCGGCTAGCACAGATACGCAGTATTTT.

The chain uses TRBV19 and TRBJ2-7; D possibly corresponds to TRBD2 (6 bases). Germline-derived CDR1 and CDR2 are LNHDA and SQIVND (reference sequence). V was pared by 3 bases and J by 0 bases, with 12 bases between. CDR3 length equals 15 residues. CDR3 in amino acids: CASSIGTFSSYEQYF. CDR3 nucleotide sequence: TGTGCCAGTAGTATTGGGACTTTTAGCTCCTACGAGCAGTACTTC.

The V gene is TRBV5-1, the J gene TRBJ2-7; 7 bases map to TRBD1. The germline V gene encodes CDR1 SGHRS and CDR2 YFSETQ. With V trimmed by 0 bases and J by 2 bases, 2 bases remained unmatched. The CDR3 is made up of 14 amino acids. The CDR3 sequence is CASSLGDRTYEQYF. In nucleotides, the CDR3 is TGCGCCAGCAGCTTGGGGGACAGAACCTACGAGCAGTACTTC.

The V and J genes are TRBV18 and TRBJ1-4; no reliable D call. Germline values: CDR1 KGHSH, CDR2 LQKENI. Trimming took off 3 bases at V and 0 bases at J, with 8 bases between the two ends. The CDR3 spans 15 residues. The CDR3 bases are TGTGCCAGCTCACCGCAGGCCGCAACTAATGAAAAACTGTTTTTT. It yields the protein CASSPQAATNEKLFF.

This chain links TRBV2 with TRBJ2-7; 8 bases line up with TRBD2. V trimming: 8 bases; J trimming: 6 bases; junction bases outside the gene matches: 9. Germline V gene lookup returns CDR1 SNHLY and CDR2 FYNNEI. This CDR3 is 13 amino acids long. CDR3 in DNA: TGTGCCAGCGCCGGGACTAGTCTTCCCGAGCAGTACTTC. Protein: CASAGTSLPEQYF.

The chain joins TRBV5-4 to TRBJ1-1; perhaps TRBD1 as D (5 bases). The CDR3 is 14 amino acids. Germline lookup yields CDR1 SGHNT and CDR2 YYREEE (reference sequence). The ends were cut back, 4 bases at V and 4 bases at J, with 14 bases in the middle. CDR3: CASSHGTSITEAFF. As DNA, the CDR3 is TGTGCCAGCAGCCATGGGACGAGCATCACTGAAGCTTTCTTT.

In its sample, this clone was seen once. The chain combines TRBV5-1 with TRBJ2-1; tentative D call: TRBD2 (6 bases). The V and J ends lost 0 bases and 7 bases respectively, with 11 bases between them. Per the germline V gene, CDR1 is SGHRS and CDR2 is YFSETQ. The CDR3 contains 14 residues. The CDR3: CASSLAVGLNEQFF. In nucleotides, the CDR3 is TGCGCCAGCAGCTTGGCCGTGGGACTGAATGAGCAGTTCTTC. The whole variable domain, filled in from reference TRBV5-1 and TRBJ2-1, reads KAGVTQTPRYLIKTRGQQVTLSCSPISGHRSVSWYQQTPGQGLQFLFEYFSETQRNKGNFPGRFSGRQFSNSRSEMNVSTLELGDSALYLCASSLAVGLNEQFFGPGTRLTVL.

The genes are TRBV10-3 and TRBJ2-1; maybe TRBD2 (5 bases). CDR1 is ENHRY, CDR2 SYGVKD, per germline. The germline V and J ends were trimmed by 4 bases and 10 bases, with 8 bases remaining between them. The CDR3 has 11 amino acids. The CDR3 DNA reads TGTGCCATCAGTGTAGGACTCGAGCAGTTCTTC. Its protein product is CAISVGLEQFF.